This entry lists 29 T cell receptor beta chains sequenced from one sample in a study of T-cell reconstitution after alpha-beta-depleted transplantation in children. Unique molecular identifiers were built into the TCRbeta library. TCRdb used MiXCR to reprocess the PCR reads, holding one entry per CDR3 protein. The repertoire holds around 580,000 distinct CDR3 sequences, with more than 20% as singletons. Sequenced material: PBMCs, mostly from graft donor cells, taken 360 days after TCRalphabeta/CD19-depleted stem cell transplant. These receptors originate from a boy less than two years old who had a stem cell transplant for acute myeloid leukemia, so the T cells may come from the graft donor.

This clonotype was recorded many times. CDR3 sequence reads: CASSHDEYTGELFF. The CDR3 DNA reads as TGCGCCAGCAGCCACGACGAATACACCGGGGAGCTGTTTTTT. The chain uses TRBV4-1 and TRBJ2-2, with no clear D. This CDR3 is built from 14 residues. The V end lost 3 bases, the J end lost 3 bases, and 8 bases lay between the germline ends. The germline gives CDR1 MGHRA, CDR2 YSYEKL.

This sequence joins TRBV20-1 and TRBJ2-2, with 10 bases fitting TRBD1. Germline CDR1 reads DFQATT; CDR2 reads SNEGSKA (reference sequence). The CDR3 consists of 18 residues. V trimming: 0 bases; J trimming: 0 bases; junction bases outside the gene matches: 7. The chain's CDR3 is CSARDRSGTGANTGELFF. CDR3 DNA sequence: TGCAGTGCTAGAGATAGGTCCGGGACAGGGGCGAACACCGGGGAGCTGTTTTTT.

This clonotype occurred a few times. V usage is TRBV4-3 and J usage is TRBJ1-2, with TRBD1 identical over 7 bases. The V and J ends lost 0 bases and 6 bases, in that order; junction bases with no gene match: 4. From germline, CDR1 is LGHNA and CDR2 YSLEER. This CDR3 has 14 amino acids. The CDR3 nucleotides are TGCGCCAGCAGCCAAGACTGGGACAGTCATGGCTACACCTTC. The encoded protein is CASSQDWDSHGYTF.

The chain carries TRBV19 and TRBJ1-1; possible D gene TRBD1, 6 bases. Trimming cost V 6 bases and J 6 bases, with 20 bases left between them. Germline CDR1 reads LNHDA; CDR2 reads SQIVND (reference sequence). The CDR3 sequence is 15 residues long. For the CDR3, the DNA is TGTGCCAGTAGCGGTCCCGGGGGCGCCCACCCTGAAGCTTTCTTT. Translated: CASSGPGGAHPEAFF.

This clonotype was detected only a few times. The chain combines TRBV6-5 with TRBJ2-2, with 7 bases identical to TRBD2. CDR3 length equals 15 residues. V lost 1 base to trimming and J lost 4 bases; unmatched junction nucleotides: 3. Germline assignment: CDR1 MNHEY and CDR2 SVGAGI. The CDR3 coding sequence is TGTGCCAGCAGTTACTTCGGGGGGAGCACCGGGGAGCTGTTTTTT. Its translation is CASSYFGGSTGELFF.

V gene TRBV6-1 combines with J gene TRBJ1-1; D unresolved. Trimming removed 7 bases from V and 5 bases from J, with 17 bases in between. CDR3 length: 14 residues. The germline V gene encodes CDR1 MNHNS and CDR2 SASEGT. This chain's CDR3 is CASMSFGPRTEAFF. CDR3 coding DNA: TGTGCCAGCATGTCTTTCGGCCCGCGGACTGAAGCTTTCTTT.

In this sample, this clonotype turned up many times. V and J are TRBV20-1 and TRBJ2-2, with D unclear. The CDR3 has 13 residues. Trimming removed 5 bases at V and 3 bases at J, with 10 bases between. Germline CDR1 is DFQATT and CDR2 is SNEGSKA (reference sequence). CDR3: CSASDGYTGELFF. The CDR3 DNA reads TGCAGTGCTTCGGACGGGTACACCGGGGAGCTGTTTTTT.

This chain links TRBV20-1 with TRBJ1-5, with D uncertain. Trimming stripped 6 bases from V and 0 bases from J, with 15 bases between. The germline CDR1 and CDR2 sequences are DFQATT and SNEGSKA (reference sequence). This CDR3 is built from 15 residues. As DNA, the CDR3 is TGCAGTGCGCAGTCTGGGGTCTATAGCAATCAGCCCCAGCATTTT. This translates into CSAQSGVYSNQPQHF.

This clonotype was observed many times. The V gene is TRBV6-6, the J gene TRBJ2-7, with D perhaps matching TRBD1 (6 bases). V was pared by 7 bases and J by 11 bases, with 21 bases between. This CDR3 contains 13 residues. Germline CDR1 MNHNY, CDR2 SVGAGI (reference sequence). The CDR3 region has the DNA TGTGCCAGCACCACTTCCCAGCGGACAGCGGAGTACTTC. Translating it yields CASTTSQRTAEYF.

This clonotype was counted ten times or more. This chain uses TRBV7-2 with TRBJ1-2; D is unclear. Per germline, CDR1 SGHTA and CDR2 FQGNSA. CDR3 size: 10 residues. Trimming removed 5 bases at V and 7 bases at J, with 5 bases between. The CDR3 sequence is CASSNGGYTF. For the CDR3, the DNA is TGTGCCAGCAGCAATGGTGGCTACACCTTC.

This clonotype has just a few counts. The chain employs TRBV4-1 and TRBJ2-3; no reliable D call. Trimming cost V 6 bases and J 0 bases, with 10 bases left between them. This CDR3 comprises 14 residues. Germline V gives CDR1 MGHRA, CDR2 YSYEKL. The CDR3 DNA sequence: TGCGCCAGCAGTGAAGGGTACAGCACAGATACGCAGTATTTT. Encoded protein: CASSEGYSTDTQYF.

In this sample, this clonotype turned up a few times. CDR3 sequence reads: CASSSGGQGSEQYF. CDR3 in DNA: TGTGCCAGCAGTTCCGGGGGACAGGGTTCCGAGCAGTACTTC. This rearrangement joins TRBV12-3 or TRBV12-4 to TRBJ2-7; the match to TRBD1 covers 9 bases. The CDR3 is 14 amino acids. The ends lost 4 bases at V and 6 bases at J; junction bases unmatched: 7.

This clonotype has just a few counts. The chain is built from TRBV28 and TRBJ1-1; TRBD1 matches at 11 bases. Unmatched junction bases numbered 5, after V lost 4 bases and J lost 1 base. Germline CDR1 is MDHEN and CDR2 is SYDVKM. CDR3 length equals 16 residues. The CDR3 DNA reads TGTGCCAGCAGTTCCCGTGGGACAGGGGGGAACACTGAAGCTTTCTTT. This encodes CASSSRGTGGNTEAFF.

The V gene is TRBV20-1, the J gene TRBJ2-5; 12 bases map to TRBD2. Germline CDR1 reads DFQATT; CDR2 reads SNEGSKA (reference sequence). The CDR3 is made up of 18 amino acids. V dropped 1 base and J dropped 5; count of bases not matched to a gene: 14. The DNA of the CDR3 is TGCAGTGCTAGAGGCAGGGAACGTCTAGCGGGGGGGAGGGAGACCCAGTACTTC. Its protein product is CSARGRERLAGGRETQYF.

The table lists this clonotype with a few counts. The CDR3 nucleotides read TGCGCCAGCAGCTTCCGGGACAGCAGCACAGATACGCAGTATTTT. Its protein product is CASSFRDSSTDTQYF. V gene TRBV4-3 combines with J gene TRBJ2-3; the match to TRBD1 covers 7 bases. The CDR3 contains 15 residues. The germline CDR1 and CDR2 sequences are LGHNA and YSLEER. V dropped 5 bases and J dropped 0; count of bases not matched to a gene: 5.

There are a few counts of this clonotype. The V and J genes are TRBV29-1 and TRBJ2-1, with D hard to call. Germline loops: CDR1 SQVTM, CDR2 ANQGSEA. V was trimmed by 3 bases and J by 4 bases, leaving 7 bases between them. The CDR3 loop spans 12 amino acids. As DNA, the CDR3 is TGCAGCGTTGATCTAACGTACAATGAGCAGTTCTTC. As protein: CSVDLTYNEQFF.

This clonotype turned up a few times. This sequence joins TRBV12-3 or TRBV12-4 and TRBJ1-1; 12 bases agree with TRBD1. The CDR3 spans 16 residues. V dropped 5 bases and J dropped 5; count of bases not matched to a gene: 9. CDR3 region: CASSLYRDRGRTEAFF. DNA of the CDR3: TGTGCCAGCAGTCTCTACCGGGACAGGGGGCGGACTGAAGCTTTCTTT.

This clonotype appeared a few times. The chain uses TRBV3-1 and TRBJ2-1, with 8 bases fitting TRBD1. V lost 2 bases, J lost 0 bases, and 3 bases stayed unmatched. The CDR3 is 16 amino acids. Looked up from germline, CDR1 is LGHDT and CDR2 is YNNKEL (reference sequence). CDR3 sequence reads: CASSQPRGRSYNEQFF. The DNA of the CDR3 is TGTGCCAGCAGCCAACCCAGGGGGCGCTCCTACAATGAGCAGTTCTTC.

J is TRBJ1-6 and V is TRBV10-3; 9 positions match TRBD1. The ends lost 10 bases at V and 8 bases at J; junction bases unmatched: 6. This CDR3 spans 13 amino acids. The germline V gene has CDR1 ENHRY and CDR2 SYGVKD. CDR3: CATSDRGYSPLHF. In nucleotides, the CDR3 is TGTGCCACCTCGGACAGGGGTTATTCACCCCTCCACTTT.

The table lists this clonotype with many counts. The chain recombines TRBV12-3 or TRBV12-4 with TRBJ2-1; perhaps TRBD1 as D (7 bases). This CDR3 has 15 amino acids. V lost 8 bases, J lost 8 bases, and 22 bases lay in between. Written as DNA, the CDR3 is TGTGCCAGCCGAGAGCAGGGGGGATGGGTCGATGAGCAGTTCTTC. Its translation is CASREQGGWVDEQFF.

This clonotype was counted only a few times. The rearrangement joins TRBV15 to TRBJ2-7, with 7 nucleotides matching TRBD1. The CDR3 is 14 residues long. Trimming took 4 bases from V and 3 from J; bases not matched to a gene: 6. The germline V gene encodes CDR1 LNHNV and CDR2 YYDKDF (reference sequence). The CDR3 nucleotides read TGTGCCACCAGCAAACGACAGGGCCTCTACGAGCAGTACTTC. Protein product: CATSKRQGLYEQYF.

V usage is TRBV7-2 and J usage is TRBJ2-5; 10 bases line up with TRBD2. Per the germline V gene, CDR1 is SGHTA and CDR2 is FQGNSA. V lost 3 bases to trimming and J lost 5 bases; unmatched junction nucleotides: 3. CDR3 length: 14 residues. The chain's CDR3 is CASSLGLAYETQYF. For the CDR3, the DNA is TGTGCCAGCAGCTTGGGACTAGCGTACGAGACCCAGTACTTC.

This clonotype has just a few counts. V is TRBV5-1 and J is TRBJ1-1; TRBD1 aligns across 7 bases. CDR1 is SGHRS and CDR2 is YFSETQ in the germline V gene. This CDR3 region has 14 residues. Germline trimming cut 0 bases from V and 7 bases from J; bases unmatched to any gene: 6. CDR3 loop: CASSLGQGLREAFF. The CDR3 DNA reads TGCGCCAGCAGCTTGGGACAGGGTCTCCGTGAAGCTTTCTTT.

This clonotype was recorded only once. This chain connects TRBV28 to TRBJ2-7; weak D call: TRBD1 (6 bases). The CDR3 totals 14 residues. Trimming took 6 bases from V and 1 from J, leaving 13 bases between them. CDR1 and CDR2 (germline): MDHEN, SYDVKM. CDR3 DNA: TGTGCCAGCAGGGCCCGGGACAAGTCCTACGAGCAGTACGTC. Translation: CASRARDKSYEQYV.

The chain joins TRBV12-3 or TRBV12-4 to TRBJ1-1; D is unclear. Trimming shortened V by 5 bases and J by 4 bases, and 14 bases separated the two germline ends. CDR3 size: 14 residues. The CDR3 reads CASSPSLEGTEAFF. The CDR3 bases are TGTGCCAGCAGTCCTTCCCTTGAGGGCACTGAAGCTTTCTTT.

To note about this clonotype: At one end, the junction sequence differs from germline, possibly due to a read error. J is TRBJ1-5 and V is TRBV7-2; D remains unclear. Germline loops: CDR1 SGHTA, CDR2 FQGNSA. The CDR3 length is 14 residues. For the CDR3, the DNA is TGTGCCAGCAGGTTAGGAGGAGGCAATCAGCCCCAGCATTTT. Translating it yields CASRLGGGNQPQHF.

This clonotype occurred many times. The gene calls are TRBV12-3 or TRBV12-4 and TRBJ2-7, with 12 positions matching TRBD1. The ends lost 4 bases at V and 6 bases at J; junction bases unmatched: 10. CDR3 length: 16 residues. CDR3 residues: CASSSHSGTGGREQYF. CDR3 nucleotide sequence: TGTGCCAGCAGTTCCCACTCCGGGACAGGGGGCCGCGAGCAGTACTTC.

This clonotype was seen more than once but under ten times. V and J are TRBV7-9 and TRBJ1-2, with D perhaps TRBD1 (6 bases). Per germline, CDR1 SEHNR and CDR2 FQNEAQ (reference sequence). V dropped 5 bases and J dropped 3 bases, with 13 bases sitting between them. This CDR3 comprises 14 residues. The CDR3 sequence: CASSAGAKDYGYTF. CDR3 in DNA: TGTGCCAGCAGCGCAGGGGCCAAGGACTATGGCTACACCTTC. The full variable domain, completed using reference TRBV7-9 and TRBJ1-2, is DTGVSQNPRHKITKRGQNVTFRCDPISEHNRLYWYRQTLGQGPEFLTYFQNEAQLEKSRLLSDRFSAERPKGSFSTLEIQRTEQGDSAMYLCASSAGAKDYGYTFGSGTRLTVV.

This clonotype showed up just a few times. The CDR3 here is CSARGQLKETQYF. As DNA, the CDR3 is TGCAGTGCTAGAGGGCAGTTGAAAGAGACCCAGTACTTC. The rearrangement uses TRBV20-1 and TRBJ2-5; no reliable D call. V gave up 1 base and J gave up 3 bases, with 9 bases separating them. Germline V gene data show CDR1 as DFQATT and CDR2 as SNEGSKA (reference sequence). This CDR3 region has 13 residues.